The clone carrying this TCR beta chain has a single count. The entry originates in a study of T cells in tumors after PD-1 blockade. Study in general: Either cemiplimab 350 mg every 2 weeks or pembrolizumab 200 mg every 3 weeks was given. A subset received ongoing vismodegib 150 mg daily alongside anti-PD-1 therapy.

Assay used: immunoSEQ multiplex PCR; TCRdb lists only in-frame clones, some missing. The table shows some 47,000 clones, with about four fifths occurring only once. Per the germline V gene, CDR1 is LNHDA and CDR2 is SQIVND (reference sequence). V lost 1 base and J lost 5, with 15 bases in between. The CDR3 spans 15 residues. The clonotype comes from a human donor with basal cell carcinoma. The sample consisted of PBMCs, taken before anti-PD-1 treatment. The rearrangement uses TRBV19 and TRBJ2-7; D may be TRBD2 (6 bases). The CDR3 here is CASSIAHGSPNEQYF. As DNA, the CDR3 is TGTGCCAGTAGTATAGCACACGGGAGTCCGAACGAGCAGTACTTC.